This TCR beta chain was profiled in a study of tumor-infiltrating lymphocytes in primary liver carcinoma. Study background: The patient population consisted of men and women between 30 and 69 years of age. Study-wide findings and caveats: The study found only about 7-24% of top clones in all five tumor regions.

In its sample, this clonotype was seen a few times. As yet, its antigen is unknown. A read error is possible here, since a much larger clone lies one base away. This CDR3 is built from 12 residues. The authors made TCR beta cDNA from 400 to 550 ng total RNA with a constant-region primer. Slightly modified ARM-PCR with three nested multiplex PCR rounds yielded TCR beta libraries. For about 11 cycles apiece, the opening two PCR rounds ran with TRBV1-TRBV30 forward primers and a C-beta reverse primer. TCRdb recomputed calls from the multiplex PCR reads with MiXCR, one row per CDR3 protein. This sample has about 200,000 distinct CDR3 sequences, with 70% to 90% found just once. RNA and DNA were co-extracted from about 20-30 mg of unsorted bulk tissue. Chronic HBV infection affected patients, none of whom had received treatment. Histology found more than 80% viable tumor cells per sample.

The chain has TRBV12-3 or TRBV12-4 and TRBJ1-4, with D unresolved. The material sequenced was tumor tissue from primary liver carcinoma. The TCR was taken from a man in his forties with primary liver carcinoma and hepatitis B virus infection. The CDR3 DNA follows: TGTGCCAGCACTTATAGAAATGAAAAACTGTCTTTT. Translation gives CASTYRNEKLSF.